This T cell receptor beta chain came from a study of T-cell memory formation after mild COVID-19. Turning to the study itself: TCR clusters were largely donor specific.

This clonotype was picked up a small number of times. Antigen unknown. From the 5' RACE reads, TCRdb called clonotypes with MiXCR, one entry per CDR3 protein. The table has some 45,000 distinct CDR3 sequences, 27% seen once. Germline lookup yields CDR1 SQVTM and CDR2 ANQGSEA. With V trimmed by 2 bases and J by 8 bases, 2 bases remained unmatched. The CDR3 extends over 12 amino acids. General study findings and limits: Whereas later expanders leaned CD4+, clones contracting day 15 to 85 showed a balanced CD4/CD8 makeup.

The receptor's source is a man younger than 35 who had mild COVID-19 (a few samples of this study predate the infection). Cell type and time point are not known. Sequenced input: PBMCs or a T cell subset sorted from them (not recorded which). The rearrangement uses TRBV29-1 and TRBJ2-1; 8 positions match TRBD1. CDR3 nucleotide sequence: TGCAGCGTTGAACAGGGGGCTCATGAGCAGTTCTTC. Its protein product is CSVEQGAHEQFF.